The 9 T cell receptor beta chains presented below share a single source sample, sequenced in a study of graft-versus-host responses after intestinal transplantation. Their specific antigens are unknown. The assay was immunoSEQ multiplex PCR, and TCRdb's table has in-frame clones only and misses some. The sample consists of approximately 85,000 clones, under 95% of them appearing once. The sequences come from unstimulated CD8+ T cells sorted from spleen or lymph node cells, collected before transplant. The receptors originated from a human donor who was the organ donor for an intestinal transplant.

The chain is built from TRBV6-5 and TRBJ1-1; no firm D call. Trimming stripped 8 bases from V and 0 bases from J, with 13 bases between. Germline lookup yields CDR1 MNHEY and CDR2 SVGAGI. CDR3 size: 14 residues. The CDR3 bases are TGTGCCAGCCTGCGCGTCAACCTGAACACTGAAGCTTTCTTT. It yields the protein CASLRVNLNTEAFF.

The chain employs TRBV27 and TRBJ2-7; TRBD2 might be the D (6 bases). Trimming stripped 5 bases from V and 4 bases from J, with 15 bases between. CDR3 length: 14 residues. In germline, CDR1 is MNHEY, CDR2 SMNVEV (reference sequence). CDR3 residues: CASSSREALYEQYF. CDR3 bases: TGTGCCAGCAGTAGCAGGGAGGCACTATACGAGCAGTACTTC.

This rearrangement joins TRBV19 to TRBJ2-1; D is unresolved. CDR1 LNHDA and CDR2 SQIVND come from the germline V gene (reference sequence). V shed 2 bases and J shed 6 bases, with 17 bases lying between them. This CDR3 has 16 residues. The CDR3 sequence: CASSIRPYRMINEQFF. The CDR3 coding sequence is TGTGCCAGTAGTATAAGGCCCTACCGAATGATCAATGAGCAGTTCTTC.

This clone has only one observation. The J gene is TRBJ2-5, the V gene TRBV9; D remains unclear. Trimming pared 1 base from V and 4 bases from J, leaving 8 bases between. The CDR3 totals 13 residues. The germline CDR1 and CDR2 sequences are SGDLS and YYNGEE. The CDR3 nucleotides read TGTGCCAGCAGCGTATATTTGGGAGAGACCCAGTACTTC. Encoded protein: CASSVYLGETQYF.

This sequence joins TRBV5-6 and TRBJ1-2; D is undetermined. The V end was cut by 0 bases, the J end by 0 bases, with 12 bases between. The CDR3 length is 16 residues. Germline V gene lookup returns CDR1 SGHDT and CDR2 YYEEEE. CDR3 in amino acids: CASSLDQTITNYGYTF. CDR3 nucleotide sequence: TGTGCCAGCAGCTTGGACCAGACTATAACTAACTATGGCTACACCTTC.

The chain combines TRBV7-2 with TRBJ2-5; 12 nucleotides align to TRBD2. V trimming: 0 bases; J trimming: 7 bases; junction bases outside the gene matches: 0. The CDR3 is made up of 14 amino acids. The germline V gene has CDR1 SGHTA and CDR2 FQGNSA. CDR3 sequence reads: CASSLATSGGTQYF. The CDR3 nucleotides are TGTGCCAGCAGCTTAGCGACTAGCGGGGGGACCCAGTACTTC.

J is TRBJ2-5 and V is TRBV2; D possibly corresponds to TRBD1 (5 bases). The CDR3 consists of 17 residues. The V end was cut by 3 bases, the J end by 7 bases, with 24 bases between. Germline V CDR1 and CDR2: SNHLY, FYNNEI. CDR3 sequence (DNA): TGTGCCAGCAGTGATTTGGGGTTGCGCCAGGGTTTGGGGACCCAGTACTTC. Encoded protein: CASSDLGLRQGLGTQYF.

The J gene is TRBJ1-2, the V gene TRBV4-1; 9 positions agree with TRBD1. V shed 2 bases, J shed 6 bases, and the junction held 4 bases outside the gene matches. Germline-derived CDR1 and CDR2 are MGHRA and YSYEKL. The CDR3 sequence is 14 residues long. The chain's CDR3 is CASSQRDRVHGYTF. The CDR3 bases are TGCGCCAGCAGCCAACGGGACAGGGTGCATGGCTACACCTTC.

V and J are TRBV5-1 and TRBJ2-3; maybe TRBD1 (5 bases). Germline CDR1 and CDR2: SGHRS and YFSETQ. The CDR3 has 15 amino acids. Trimming cost V 1 base and J 3 bases, with 12 bases left between them. The CDR3: CASSLSREGTDTQYF. DNA of the CDR3: TGCGCCAGCAGCTTGTCCAGGGAAGGGACAGATACGCAGTATTTT.